These 14 T cell receptor beta chains came from one sample sequenced in a study of PD-1 blockade in classical Hodgkin lymphoma. The table came from immunoSEQ multiplex PCR; TCRdb's copy has only in-frame clones and leaves some out. The data show roughly 60,000 clones, roughly 89% seen once. The time point here: cycle 4 day 1 (C4D1), after less than seven weeks of nivolumab. Each of the patients experienced relapse following autologous stem cell transplantation, and their brentuximab vedotin exposure differed. The sequences come from peripheral blood mononuclear cells (PBMCs), collected before the fourth cycle of nivolumab. These receptors were obtained from a human donor with classical Hodgkin lymphoma.

This clone was observed once. The chain has TRBV30 and TRBJ1-4, with a tentative D call TRBD1 (5 bases). CDR1 GTSNPN and CDR2 SVGIG come from the germline V gene (reference sequence). V was trimmed by 0 bases and J by 8 bases, leaving 16 bases between them. CDR3 length equals 15 residues. CDR3: CAWSVPEPSGEKLFF. CDR3 coding DNA: TGTGCCTGGAGTGTACCCGAGCCTTCAGGGGAAAAACTGTTTTTT.

The chain recombines TRBV5-1 with TRBJ1-1; 7 bases align to TRBD1. Germline CDR1 and CDR2: SGHRS and YFSETQ. The CDR3 length is 15 residues. The V and J ends lost 0 bases and 1 base, in that order; junction bases with no gene match: 3. CDR3 sequence (DNA): TGCGCCAGCAGCTTGGAGGGGGCCGGGAACACTGAAGCTTTCTTT. This translates into CASSLEGAGNTEAFF.

This clone occurred once. J is TRBJ2-5 and V is TRBV7-9; TRBD2 agrees at 7 bases. Germline V gene data show CDR1 as SEHNR and CDR2 as FQNEAQ (reference sequence). The CDR3 sequence is 16 residues long. The ends lost 2 bases at V and 1 base at J; junction bases unmatched: 7. The CDR3 is CASSLQPRTSQETQYF. Here the CDR3 DNA reads TGTGCCAGCAGCTTACAACCCCGGACTAGCCAAGAGACCCAGTACTTC. The full variable domain, completed using reference TRBV7-9 and TRBJ2-5, is DTGVSQNPRHKITKRGQNVTFRCDPISEHNRLYWYRQTLGQGPEFLTYFQNEAQLEKSRLLSDRFSAERPKGSFSTLEIQRTEQGDSAMYLCASSLQPRTSQETQYFGPGTRLLVL.

The CDR3 sequence: CASSARQGMNTEAFF. The CDR3 nucleotides are TGTGCCAGCAGCGCCCGACAGGGCATGAACACTGAAGCTTTCTTT. The chain joins TRBV9 to TRBJ1-1, with 7 bases aligning to TRBD1. The CDR3 extends over 15 amino acids. Per the germline V gene, CDR1 is SGDLS and CDR2 is YYNGEE. The trim removed 3 bases at V and 0 bases at J, leaving 5 bases unmatched. Full variable domain (missing parts from reference TRBV9 and TRBJ1-1): DSGVTQTPKHLITATGQRVTLRCSPRSGDLSVYWYQQSLDQGLQFLIQYYNGEERAKGNILERFSAQQFPDLHSELNLSSLELGDSALYFCASSARQGMNTEAFFGQGTRLTVV.

The chain joins TRBV5-4 to TRBJ2-2; TRBD2 is a possible D gene (5 bases). The ends were cut back, 4 bases at V and 10 bases at J, with 17 bases in the middle. Per the germline V gene, CDR1 is SGHNT and CDR2 is YYREEE (reference sequence). This CDR3 is 14 amino acids long. As DNA, the CDR3 is TGTGCCAGCAGCCCGGAGGCTTTATCCCCGGAGCTGTTTTTT. As protein: CASSPEALSPELFF. The whole variable domain, remainder taken from reference TRBV5-4 and TRBJ2-2, is ETGVTQSPTHLIKTRGQQVTLRCSSQSGHNTVSWYQQALGQGPQFIFQYYREEENGRGNFPPRFSGLQFPNYSSELNVNALELDDSALYLCASSPEALSPELFFGEGSRLTVL.

V gene TRBV4-1 combines with J gene TRBJ2-2, with 13 bases aligning to TRBD2. This CDR3 has 17 amino acids. The trim removed 7 bases at V and 3 bases at J, leaving 8 bases unmatched. Germline CDR1 and CDR2: MGHRA and YSYEKL. CDR3 protein: CASNILGLAGDTGELFF. CDR3 nucleotide sequence: TGCGCCAGCAATATCCTCGGACTAGCGGGAGACACCGGGGAGCTGTTTTTT.

This rearrangement joins TRBV12-5 to TRBJ1-1; possibly TRBD1 for D (6 bases). The CDR3 is 15 residues long. Germline V gene lookup returns CDR1 LGHNT and CDR2 FRNRAP. Trimming removed 3 bases from V and 5 bases from J, with 16 bases in between. The CDR3, as DNA: TGTGCTAGTGGTTTTCAGGCCCTAGGGGGGACTGAAGCTTTCTTT. This codes for CASGFQALGGTEAFF.

The CDR3 reads CAISGLTGELFF. The CDR3 DNA reads TGTGCCATCAGCGGACTTACCGGGGAGCTGTTTTTT. The gene calls are TRBV6-1 and TRBJ2-2; a weak D match, TRBD2 (5 bases). Germline V gene data show CDR1 as MNHNS and CDR2 as SASEGT. Trimming cost V 10 bases and J 5 bases, with 11 bases left between them. The CDR3 length is 12 residues.

Details on this clone: A read error may produce the germline difference seen at one junction end. V and J are TRBV7-8 and TRBJ1-6, with D possibly being TRBD1 (6 bases). Germline V CDR1 and CDR2: SGHVS, FQNEAQ. This CDR3 is 14 amino acids long. DNA of the CDR3: TGTGCCAGCAGCGCGGACAGTTATAATTCACCCCCCCACTTT. It codes for CASSADSYNSPPHF.

CDR3 residues: CASGRTGLEAFF. CDR3 coding DNA: TGTGCCAGCGGAAGGACAGGGCTTGAAGCTTTCTTT. The J gene is TRBJ1-1, the V gene TRBV25-1; 8 positions agree with TRBD1. Germline V gene data show CDR1 as MGHDK and CDR2 as SYGVNS. The ends lost 8 bases at V and 7 bases at J; junction bases unmatched: 6. The CDR3 runs 12 residues.

The chain couples TRBV6-1 to TRBJ2-7; D remains unclear. CDR3 size: 13 residues. Germline V lookup: CDR1 MNHNS, CDR2 SASEGT. Between the trimmed V and J ends, which lost 3 bases and 6 bases, there was a span of 12 bases. CDR3 DNA: TGTGCCAGCAGTGAGGTAGAGAGGTCCGAGCAGTACTTC. Encoded protein: CASSEVERSEQYF.

The J gene is TRBJ1-3, the V gene TRBV9; tentatively, D is TRBD1 (5 bases). Germline V gives CDR1 SGDLS, CDR2 YYNGEE. The CDR3 extends over 16 amino acids. Trimming cost V 3 bases and J 4 bases, with 17 bases left between them. The CDR3 sequence: CASSAAKPPGGNTIYF. CDR3 nucleotides: TGTGCCAGCAGCGCAGCAAAGCCGCCAGGGGGAAACACCATATATTTT.

V usage is TRBV11-2 and J usage is TRBJ2-5, with TRBD2 as a possible D gene (5 bases). CDR1 is SGHAT and CDR2 is FQNNGV in the germline V gene. The CDR3 extends over 13 amino acids. The germline V and J ends were trimmed by 3 bases and 3 bases, with 8 bases remaining between them. CDR3: CASSLGREETQYF. The CDR3 DNA follows: TGTGCCAGCAGCTTGGGGAGAGAAGAGACCCAGTACTTC.

V gene TRBV7-2 combines with J gene TRBJ2-7, with D uncertain. The CDR3 has 11 residues. V was cut by 1 base and J by 4 bases, with 2 bases left in between. CDR1 is SGHTA and CDR2 is FQGNSA in the germline V gene. In DNA form, the CDR3 reads TGTGCCAGCAGCTTAGAGTACGAGCAGTACTTC. It encodes CASSLEYEQYF.